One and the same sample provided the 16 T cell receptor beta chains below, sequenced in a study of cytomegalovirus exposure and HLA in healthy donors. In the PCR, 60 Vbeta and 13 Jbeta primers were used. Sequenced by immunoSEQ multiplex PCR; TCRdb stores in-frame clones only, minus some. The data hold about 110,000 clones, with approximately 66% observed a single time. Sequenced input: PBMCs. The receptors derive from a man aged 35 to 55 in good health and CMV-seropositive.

CDR3 DNA sequence: TGTGCCAGCAGGGGCGCGGGCTACACCTTC. Its protein product is CASRGAGYTF. The V gene is TRBV25-1, the J gene TRBJ1-2, with no clear D. In germline, CDR1 is MGHDK, CDR2 SYGVNS. The CDR3 runs to 10 residues. The germline V and J ends were trimmed by 6 bases and 8 bases, with 7 bases remaining between them.

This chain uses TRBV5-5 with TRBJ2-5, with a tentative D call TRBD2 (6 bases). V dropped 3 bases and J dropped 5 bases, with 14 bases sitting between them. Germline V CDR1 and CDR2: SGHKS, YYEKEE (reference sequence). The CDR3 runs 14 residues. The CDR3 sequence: CASSSLRRDETQYF. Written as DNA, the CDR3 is TGTGCCAGCAGCTCCCTTAGGAGGGACGAGACCCAGTACTTC.

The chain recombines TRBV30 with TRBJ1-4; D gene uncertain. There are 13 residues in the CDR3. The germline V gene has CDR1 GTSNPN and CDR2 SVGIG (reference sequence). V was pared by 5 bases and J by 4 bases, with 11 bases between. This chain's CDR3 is CAWGGSGNEKLFF. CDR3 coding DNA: TGTGCCTGGGGAGGTTCGGGTAATGAAAAACTGTTTTTT.

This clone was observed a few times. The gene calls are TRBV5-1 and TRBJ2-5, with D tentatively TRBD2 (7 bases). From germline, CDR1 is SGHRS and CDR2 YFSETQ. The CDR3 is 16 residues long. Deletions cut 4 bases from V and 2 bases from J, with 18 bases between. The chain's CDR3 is CASSLQGGGNQETQYF. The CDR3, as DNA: TGCGCCAGCAGCCTACAGGGCGGGGGAAATCAAGAGACCCAGTACTTC.

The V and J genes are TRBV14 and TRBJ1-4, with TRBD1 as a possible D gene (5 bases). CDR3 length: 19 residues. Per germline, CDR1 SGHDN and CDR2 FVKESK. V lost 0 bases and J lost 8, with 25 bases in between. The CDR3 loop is CASSQDPRQGGARREKLFF. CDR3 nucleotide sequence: TGTGCCAGCAGCCAAGATCCCCGGCAGGGCGGGGCGAGAAGGGAAAAACTGTTTTTT.

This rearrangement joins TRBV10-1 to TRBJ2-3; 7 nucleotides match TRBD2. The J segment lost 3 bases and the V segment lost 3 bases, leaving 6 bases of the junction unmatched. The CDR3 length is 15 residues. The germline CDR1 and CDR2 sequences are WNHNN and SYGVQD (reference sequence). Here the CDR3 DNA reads TGCGCCAGCAGTGATCTTGCGGGAGCGACAGATACGCAGTATTTT. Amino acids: CASSDLAGATDTQYF.

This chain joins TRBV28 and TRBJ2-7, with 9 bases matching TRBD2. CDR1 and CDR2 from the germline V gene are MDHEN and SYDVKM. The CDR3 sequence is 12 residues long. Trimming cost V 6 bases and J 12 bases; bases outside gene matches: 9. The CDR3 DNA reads TGTGCCAGCAGATCATTAGCGGGAGTGTCGTACTTC. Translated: CASRSLAGVSYF.

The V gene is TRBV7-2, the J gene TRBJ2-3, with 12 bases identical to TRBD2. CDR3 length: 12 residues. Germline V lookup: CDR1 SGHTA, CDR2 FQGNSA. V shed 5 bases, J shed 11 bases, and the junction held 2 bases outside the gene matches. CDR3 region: CASSRTSGKQYF. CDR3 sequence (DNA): TGTGCCAGCAGCAGGACTAGCGGGAAGCAGTATTTT.

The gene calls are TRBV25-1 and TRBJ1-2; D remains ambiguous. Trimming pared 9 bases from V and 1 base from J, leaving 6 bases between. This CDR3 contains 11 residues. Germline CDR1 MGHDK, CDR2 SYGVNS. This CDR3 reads CASSHNYGYTF. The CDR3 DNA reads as TGTGCCAGTTCCCATAACTATGGCTACACCTTC.

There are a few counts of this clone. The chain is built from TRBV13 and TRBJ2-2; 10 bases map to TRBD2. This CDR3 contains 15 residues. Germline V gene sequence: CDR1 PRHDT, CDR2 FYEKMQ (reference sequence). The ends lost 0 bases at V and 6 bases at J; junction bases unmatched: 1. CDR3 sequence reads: CASSLGTSGSGELFF. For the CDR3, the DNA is TGTGCCAGCAGCTTAGGGACTAGCGGGTCCGGGGAGCTGTTTTTT. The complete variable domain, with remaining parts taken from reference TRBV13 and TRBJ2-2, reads AAGVIQSPRHLIKEKRETATLKCYPIPRHDTVYWYQQGPGQDPQFLISFYEKMQSDKGSIPDRFSAQQFSDYHSELNMSSLELGDSALYFCASSLGTSGSGELFFGEGSRLTVL.

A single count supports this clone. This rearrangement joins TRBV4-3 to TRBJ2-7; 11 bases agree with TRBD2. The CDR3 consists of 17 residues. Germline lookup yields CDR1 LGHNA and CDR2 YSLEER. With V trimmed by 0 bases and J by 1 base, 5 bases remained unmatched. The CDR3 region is CASSQEKGTSGSYEQYF. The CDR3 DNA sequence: TGCGCCAGCAGCCAAGAGAAGGGGACTAGCGGATCCTACGAGCAGTACTTC.

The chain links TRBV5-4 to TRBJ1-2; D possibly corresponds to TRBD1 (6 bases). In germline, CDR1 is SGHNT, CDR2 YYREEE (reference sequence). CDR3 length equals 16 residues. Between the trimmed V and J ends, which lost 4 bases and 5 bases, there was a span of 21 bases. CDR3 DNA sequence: TGTGCCAGCAGCGAACCCCGGGGGGCAGGGAGGTATGGCTACACCTTC. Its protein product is CASSEPRGAGRYGYTF.

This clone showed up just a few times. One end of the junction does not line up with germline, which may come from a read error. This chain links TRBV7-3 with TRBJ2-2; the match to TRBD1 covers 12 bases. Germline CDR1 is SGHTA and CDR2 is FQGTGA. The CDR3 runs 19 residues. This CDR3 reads CASSLTGTGGAGMAGELFF. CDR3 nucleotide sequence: TGTGCCAGCAGCCTAACCGGGACAGGGGGCGCCGGGATGGCCGGGGAGCTGTTTTTT.

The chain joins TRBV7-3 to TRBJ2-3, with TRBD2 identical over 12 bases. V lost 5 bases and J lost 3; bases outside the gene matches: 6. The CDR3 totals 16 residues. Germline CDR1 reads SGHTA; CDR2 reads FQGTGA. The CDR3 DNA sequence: TGTGCCAGCAGCCCGAAGACTAGCGGGAGTACAGATACGCAGTATTTT. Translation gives CASSPKTSGSTDTQYF.

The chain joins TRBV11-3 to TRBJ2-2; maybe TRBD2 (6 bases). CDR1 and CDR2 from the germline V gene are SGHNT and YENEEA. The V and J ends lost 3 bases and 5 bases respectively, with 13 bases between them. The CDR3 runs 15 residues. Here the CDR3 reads CASSFGQGLTGELFF. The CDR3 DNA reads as TGTGCCAGCAGCTTTGGGCAGGGACTTACCGGGGAGCTGTTTTTT.

CDR3 residues: CASSYSGTGVYNEQFF. In DNA, the CDR3 is TGTGCCAGCAGTTACTCCGGGACAGGGGTTTACAATGAGCAGTTCTTC. The V call is TRBV6-5, the J call TRBJ2-1; TRBD1 matches at 10 bases. This CDR3 spans 16 amino acids. The germline V gene has CDR1 MNHEY and CDR2 SVGAGI. V was clipped by 0 bases and J by 4 bases; unmatched bases: 3.